The table lists the clone carrying this T cell receptor beta chain with a few counts. The record originates from a study of blood T cell repertoires in COVID-19. The overall study: Material from acute and convalescent COVID-19 was sourced from the United States, Italy and Spain.

J gave up 2 bases and V 6 bases, and 3 bases lay outside the gene matches. The CDR3 length is 14 residues. The germline gives CDR1 MNHNY, CDR2 SVGAGI (reference sequence). Authors' data handling: Nucleated cell number was recorded as an estimate derived from reference gene primer amplification. Only in-frame clones appear in the TCRdb table, and some are missing; sequencing was by immunoSEQ multiplex PCR. V, J and clone size are taken as reported in that table, and D and trimming were inferred from the DNA itself. Of tens of thousands of clones detected, around four fifths appear once; the ten largest clones hold about a sixth.

This chain connects TRBV6-6 to TRBJ2-3, with 9 bases fitting TRBD2. Sequencing was carried out using peripheral blood. This clonotype originated in a woman in her sixties or seventies with acute or convalescent COVID-19. In DNA, the CDR3 is TGTGCCAGCAGACGGACTAGCGACACAGATACGCAGTATTTT. Its translation is CASRRTSDTDTQYF.